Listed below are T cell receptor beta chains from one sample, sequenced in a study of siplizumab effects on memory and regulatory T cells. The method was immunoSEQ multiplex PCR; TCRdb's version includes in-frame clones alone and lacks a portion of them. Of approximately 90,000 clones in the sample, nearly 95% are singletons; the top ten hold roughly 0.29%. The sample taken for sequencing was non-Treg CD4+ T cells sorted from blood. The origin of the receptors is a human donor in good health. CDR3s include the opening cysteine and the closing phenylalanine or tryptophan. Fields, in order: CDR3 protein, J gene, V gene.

CDR3aa: CASSLIVSAGVNNEQFF; j_gene: TRBJ2-1; v_gene: TRBV7-3
CDR3aa: CASSVVRGPTGELFF; j_gene: TRBJ2-2; v_gene: TRBV6-1
CDR3aa: CAISERGLMNTEAFF; j_gene: TRBJ1-1; v_gene: TRBV10-3
CDR3aa: CASSIAGIAEETQYF; j_gene: TRBJ2-5; v_gene: TRBV19
CDR3aa: CATSRDFGIGEAFF; j_gene: TRBJ1-1; v_gene: TRBV15
CDR3aa: CASSLSRGDYNEQFF; j_gene: TRBJ2-1; v_gene: TRBV7-2
CDR3aa: CAWSARRIGTSGGARSYEQYF; j_gene: TRBJ2-7; v_gene: TRBV30
CDR3aa: CASSFGISGNTIYF; j_gene: TRBJ1-3; v_gene: TRBV11-2
CDR3aa: CASSYVRVNTGELFF; j_gene: TRBJ2-2; v_gene: TRBV6-5
CDR3aa: CAWSSIEQFF; j_gene: TRBJ2-1; v_gene: TRBV30
CDR3aa: CASSSIAGRNMEMNTEAFF; j_gene: TRBJ1-1; v_gene: TRBV7-9
CDR3aa: CATSGTRFQPQHF; j_gene: TRBJ1-5; v_gene: TRBV15
CDR3aa: CASSLGDRDYGYTF; j_gene: TRBJ1-2; v_gene: TRBV5-4
CDR3aa: CASSSRDRGRETQYF; j_gene: TRBJ2-5; v_gene: TRBV28
CDR3aa: CASSYAGITSTDTQYF; j_gene: TRBJ2-3; v_gene: TRBV6-5
CDR3aa: CASSLAGTGPGSYTF; j_gene: TRBJ1-2; v_gene: TRBV5-1
CDR3aa: CASSYSGVSYGYTF; j_gene: TRBJ1-2; v_gene: TRBV6-5
CDR3aa: CAWRPPTPSGSTEAFF; j_gene: TRBJ1-1; v_gene: TRBV30
CDR3aa: CASSLSRGRTDTQYF; j_gene: TRBJ2-3; v_gene: TRBV27
CDR3aa: CASSPRTENYGYTF; j_gene: TRBJ1-2; v_gene: TRBV7-2
CDR3aa: CASSPGTPSTDTQYF; j_gene: TRBJ2-3; v_gene: TRBV18
CDR3aa: CASSFNRAGQETQYF; j_gene: TRBJ2-5; v_gene: TRBV7-8
CDR3aa: CASRLTGEHGYTF; j_gene: TRBJ1-2; v_gene: TRBV6-1
CDR3aa: CASRGLANIGEQFF; j_gene: TRBJ2-1; v_gene: TRBV6-1
CDR3aa: CASSFGRNYGYTF; j_gene: TRBJ1-2; v_gene: TRBV5-6
CDR3aa: CASSPQGQGASQPQHF; j_gene: TRBJ1-5; v_gene: TRBV5-5
CDR3aa: CASSEALEELPQHF; j_gene: TRBJ1-5; v_gene: TRBV2
CDR3aa: CASSPQGQTNYGYTF; j_gene: TRBJ1-2; v_gene: TRBV18
CDR3aa: CASRPLANTGELFF; j_gene: TRBJ2-2; v_gene: TRBV6-5
CDR3aa: CASSYYSSSYEQYF; j_gene: TRBJ2-7; v_gene: TRBV6-5
CDR3aa: CASSPGDRDHTEAFF; j_gene: TRBJ1-1; v_gene: TRBV21-1
CDR3aa: CASSRSPSDPYEQYF; j_gene: TRBJ2-7; v_gene: TRBV6-5
CDR3aa: CASSPGGLVGDTQYF; j_gene: TRBJ2-3; v_gene: TRBV6-5
CDR3aa: CASSYRTGTEQYF; j_gene: TRBJ2-7; v_gene: TRBV7-9
CDR3aa: CASSQGPQTALAPYEQYF; j_gene: TRBJ2-7; v_gene: TRBV4-1
CDR3aa: CASSIDGRERQLFF; j_gene: TRBJ2-2; v_gene: TRBV19
CDR3aa: CASSLRHSYEQYF; j_gene: TRBJ2-7; v_gene: TRBV27
CDR3aa: CASTMGGLSPLHF; j_gene: TRBJ1-6; v_gene: TRBV27
CDR3aa: CATSRTTGYEQYF; j_gene: TRBJ2-7; v_gene: TRBV15
CDR3aa: CASSYLGGNAEAFF; j_gene: TRBJ1-1; v_gene: TRBV6-6
CDR3aa: CASRNTGFTVDEQFF; j_gene: TRBJ2-1; v_gene: TRBV6-5
CDR3aa: CATLNSPHGPQHF; j_gene: TRBJ1-5; v_gene: TRBV2
CDR3aa: CASSFTGAEAFF; j_gene: TRBJ1-1; v_gene: TRBV7-9
CDR3aa: CASSKSGNLQFF; j_gene: TRBJ2-1; v_gene: TRBV7-2
CDR3aa: CASSLFRGNTEAFF; j_gene: TRBJ1-1; v_gene: TRBV7-2
CDR3aa: CASSQDMDGEQFF; j_gene: TRBJ2-1; v_gene: TRBV4-1
CDR3aa: CASSLTGTGGYEQYF; j_gene: TRBJ2-7; v_gene: TRBV6-5
CDR3aa: CASSFTWPPTDTQYF; j_gene: TRBJ2-3; v_gene: TRBV5-1
CDR3aa: CASSRDPSSYNEQFF; j_gene: TRBJ2-1; v_gene: TRBV19
CDR3aa: CASSLTSGGQETQYF; j_gene: TRBJ2-5; v_gene: TRBV2
CDR3aa: CASSYEGVPGETQYF; j_gene: TRBJ2-5; v_gene: TRBV6-5
CDR3aa: CASSQQGTRTDTQYF; j_gene: TRBJ2-3; v_gene: TRBV4-3
CDR3aa: CASSEAFRGQSNSNQPQHF; j_gene: TRBJ1-5; v_gene: TRBV6-1
CDR3aa: CSANTEAFF; j_gene: TRBJ1-1; v_gene: TRBV20-1
CDR3aa: CASSQDRVANEQFF; j_gene: TRBJ2-1; v_gene: TRBV4-1
CDR3aa: CASSSTVNEQFF; j_gene: TRBJ2-1; v_gene: TRBV7-2
CDR3aa: CASSIAVSGANVLTF; j_gene: TRBJ2-6; v_gene: TRBV19